The rows below give T cell receptor beta chains drawn from one sample of a study of T cells in localized non-small cell lung cancer. Profiling relied on immunoSEQ multiplex PCR, and the TCRdb table lists in-frame clones only, not all of them. The sample records over 2,500 clones, about 27% being singletons. The material sequenced was normal lung tissue next to the tumor, taken before any cancer treatment. These receptor sequences come from an older female donor with stage I squamous cell lung carcinoma. The CDR3 runs from the conserved cysteine through the conserved F or W. A D gene is named only where the DNA matches it firmly. Size values are once, few and many counts, or a class for expanded clones, and some rows have none.

d_gene | j_gene | v_gene | abundance | CDR3aa | CDR3nt
- | TRBJ2-2 | TRBV14 | - | CASSQVATGELFF | TGTGCCAGCAGCCAAGTAGCGACCGGGGAGCTGTTTTTT
TRBD1 | TRBJ1-5 | TRBV30 | - | CACWDRGKNQPQHF | TGTGCCTGTTGGGACAGGGGGAAAAATCAGCCCCAGCATTTT
TRBD2 | TRBJ2-5 | TRBV11-3 | few | CASSDPGLAGVRGETQYF | TGTGCCAGCAGCGACCCGGGACTAGCGGGAGTAAGGGGAGAGACCCAGTACTTC
- | TRBJ1-1 | TRBV6-8 | - | CASTWEQGAQGEAFF | TGTGCCAGCACCTGGGAACAGGGAGCCCAGGGTGAAGCTTTCTTT
TRBD1 | TRBJ2-7 | TRBV11-3 | - | CASSRQGGPRNVYEQYF | TGTGCCAGCAGCCGACAGGGCGGGCCTCGTAACGTTTACGAGCAGTACTTC
- | TRBJ2-7 | TRBV29-1 | - | CSVEAGARSEQYF | TGCAGCGTTGAAGCGGGGGCACGGTCCGAGCAGTACTTC
TRBD1 | TRBJ1-2 | TRBV19 | - | CASSVDGQGATGYTF | TGTGCCAGTAGTGTAGACGGACAGGGGGCGACTGGCTACACCTTC
- | TRBJ1-5 | TRBV10-3 | - | CAISEADQPQHF | TGTGCCATCAGTGAGGCGGATCAGCCCCAGCATTTT
- | TRBJ2-1 | TRBV6-8 | - | CASSDSAGRNNEQFF | TGTGCCAGCAGTGACTCTGCGGGACGAAACAATGAGCAGTTCTTC
TRBD2 | TRBJ2-7 | TRBV11-3 | medium-sized | CASSLNARGESGYEQYF | TGTGCCAGCAGCTTAAATGCCCGGGGGGAGTCGGGATACGAGCAGTACTTC
- | TRBJ1-1 | TRBV19 | few | CASSFKSRTGTEAFF | TGTGCCAGTAGTTTCAAGTCGAGAACTGGCACTGAAGCTTTCTTT
TRBD2 | TRBJ2-7 | TRBV28 | - | CASSSSGRFDEQYF | TGTGCCAGCAGTTCGAGCGGGAGGTTCGACGAGCAGTACTTC
- | TRBJ1-1 | TRBV6-8 | few | CASSHIDTEAFF | TGTGCCAGCAGTCACATTGACACTGAAGCTTTCTTT
TRBD2 | TRBJ2-2 | TRBV2 | few | CASSEAHLVAGVSTGELFF | TGTGCCAGCAGTGAAGCCCATTTGGTAGCGGGAGTTAGCACCGGGGAGCTGTTTTTT
- | TRBJ1-4 | TRBV28 | few | CASRGRTNEKLFF | TGTGCCAGCAGGGGGCGGACTAATGAAAAACTGTTTTTT
TRBD2 | TRBJ2-3 | TRBV29-1 | - | CSAEPREAGDTQYF | TGCAGCGCTGAGCCGCGGGAGGCTGGAGATACGCAGTATTTT
- | TRBJ1-1 | TRBV6-8 | hyperexpanded | CASSYTPGRDEAFF | TGTGCCAGCAGTTACACCCCGGGAAGAGATGAAGCTTTCTTT
TRBD2 | TRBJ2-3 | TRBV19 | - | CASSIRGLAGAPDTQYF | TGTGCCAGTAGTATAAGGGGGCTAGCGGGAGCGCCAGATACGCAGTATTTT